Listed below are T cell receptor beta chains from one sample, sequenced in a study of shared clonotypes between healthy human individuals. TCRdb's table, derived via immunoSEQ multiplex PCR, lists solely in-frame clones and lacks some. There are roughly 320,000 clones in the sample; roughly 91% occur only once, and around 15% lies in the top ten. The source material was memory CD8+ T cells sorted from blood. The receptors stem from a man between 18 and 35 years old in good health. The CDR3 runs from the conserved cysteine through the conserved F or W. The order of the fields is J gene, D gene, V gene, clone size, CDR3 DNA, CDR3 protein. The D gene is left open where the match is weak. Some rows have no size entry. The others give once, few or many, or a class for an expanded clone.

TRBJ2-7,.,TRBV6-1,.,TGTGCCACGGGGGCAGATCGTTGCGAGCAGTACTTC,CATGADRCEQYF
TRBJ2-3,TRBD1,TRBV7-9,.,TGTGCCAGCAGCCCTCGACAGGGCGTGAACCCAGATACGCAGTATTTT,CASSPRQGVNPDTQYF
TRBJ2-2,.,TRBV10-1,.,TGCGCCAGCAGTGGAAACAGGGACGGCGGGGAGCTGTTTTTT,CASSGNRDGGELFF
TRBJ2-7,.,TRBV30,.,TGTGCCTGGACGAGGCCAAGACCCTACGAGCAGTACTTC,CAWTRPRPYEQYF
TRBJ1-5,.,TRBV6-1,.,TGTGCCAGCAGTGAAATAGGTCAGCCCCAGCATTTT,CASSEIGQPQHF
TRBJ2-7,.,TRBV5-6,.,TGTGCCAGCAGCTTGGACAGGGCCGAGCAGTACTTC,CASSLDRAEQYF
TRBJ2-7,TRBD2,TRBV9,.,TGTGCCAGCAGCGCCGCGCCGGGGGGACCTTACGAGCAGTACTTC,CASSAAPGGPYEQYF
TRBJ2-7,.,TRBV27,.,TGTGCCAGCAGTTACAGGACTGGATCCTACGAGCAGTACTTC,CASSYRTGSYEQYF
TRBJ2-1,TRBD2,TRBV30,once,TGTGCCTGGGATGTAAGGAGCGGGGGGCATGAGCAGTTCTTC,CAWDVRSGGHEQFF
TRBJ2-3,TRBD2,TRBV29-1,.,TGCAGCGTTCGCAGTTTTAGCGGGGGGATCACAGATACGCAGTATTTT,CSVRSFSGGITDTQYF
TRBJ2-3,.,TRBV7-2,.,TGTGCCAGCAGCTTAAATCCCAGGGGAGGCACAGATACGCAGTATTTT,CASSLNPRGGTDTQYF
TRBJ2-7,TRBD1,TRBV5-1,.,TGCGCCAGCAGCTTGGAGACAGGGAGCGCCTACGAGCAGTACTTC,CASSLETGSAYEQYF
TRBJ2-1,.,TRBV9,.,TGTGCCAGCAGCGTAGGATCGGGGTACTACAATGAGCAGTTCTTC,CASSVGSGYYNEQFF
TRBJ1-3,.,TRBV6-1,few,TGTGCCAGCAGTGAACGGGGGGAGAGATACGGAAACACCATATATTTT,CASSERGERYGNTIYF
TRBJ2-1,.,TRBV5-4,.,TGTGCCAGCAGCTCGGGCCTCTCCTACAATGAGCAGTTCTTC,CASSSGLSYNEQFF
TRBJ2-7,.,TRBV11-2,.,TGTGCCAGCAGCTCAGACAGAGCCTACGAGCAGTACTTC,CASSSDRAYEQYF
TRBJ2-7,.,TRBV5-6,.,TGTGCCAGCAGCCCCGCATTAAGCTCCTACGAGCAGTACTTC,CASSPALSSYEQYF
TRBJ1-6,.,TRBV6-5,.,TGTGCCAGCAGTTACTCGCGTGGGGGCTATCCCCTCCACTTT,CASSYSRGGYPLHF
TRBJ2-1,TRBD2,TRBV4-1,.,TGCGCCAGCAGCCATGGACTAGCGGACTACAATGAGCAGTTCTTC,CASSHGLADYNEQFF
TRBJ2-7,.,TRBV7-2,.,TGTGCCAGCAGCGTCCTGCTAGGGGGGGACGAGCAGTACTTC,CASSVLLGGDEQYF
TRBJ2-5,.,TRBV7-9,once,TGTGCCAGCAGCCCACCGGACAGTGACCAAGAGACCCAGTACTTC,CASSPPDSDQETQYF
TRBJ2-3,.,TRBV6-6,.,TGTGCCAGCAGTCAAACCACGCAGTATTTT,CASSQTTQYF
TRBJ2-2,TRBD1,TRBV6-4,once,TGTGCCAGCAGTGGGGTAGACAGGGTAGGGATAAACACCGGGGAGCTGTTTTTT,CASSGVDRVGINTGELFF
TRBJ2-7,TRBD1,TRBV19,.,TGTGCCAGTAGTATCACAGGGGGCAGCGACGAGCAGTACTTC,CASSITGGSDEQYF
TRBJ2-7,.,TRBV7-2,.,TGTGCCAGCAGCTTACTCCGGGACTGGCCCTACGAGCAGTACTTC,CASSLLRDWPYEQYF
TRBJ2-7,TRBD1,TRBV4-2,.,TGTGCCAGCAGCCCAACTAGGACAGGGGGCGAAGACGAGCAGTACTTC,CASSPTRTGGEDEQYF
TRBJ2-5,TRBD2,TRBV28,.,TGTGCCAGCAATGGACTAGCGGGGGTCGATGAGACCCAGTACTTC,CASNGLAGVDETQYF
TRBJ2-5,.,TRBV7-3,.,TGTGCCAGCAGCTTCGGTCCAGCCGAGACCCAGTACTTC,CASSFGPAETQYF
TRBJ2-1,.,TRBV4-1,.,TGCGCCAGCAGCCTCAGGGTCCCATACAATGAGCAGTTCTTC,CASSLRVPYNEQFF
TRBJ2-2,TRBD1,TRBV4-2,.,TGTGCCAGCAGCCTCCGGACAGGGAACACCGGGGAGCTGTTTTTT,CASSLRTGNTGELFF
TRBJ2-7,.,TRBV4-1,once,TGCGCCAGCAGCCCCGATGACTACGAGCAGTACTTC,CASSPDDYEQYF
TRBJ2-5,TRBD2,TRBV28,.,TGTGCCAGCAGTTCACGACTAGCGGGGACAGAGACCCAGTACTTC,CASSSRLAGTETQYF
TRBJ1-2,TRBD1,TRBV2,.,TGTGCCAGCAGTGATGGACAGGGGATTAATGGCTACACCTTC,CASSDGQGINGYTF
TRBJ2-2,.,TRBV4-3,.,TGCGCCAGCGGTCCCTCGGGTGAGGCAGAGCTGTTTTTT,CASGPSGEAELFF
TRBJ1-4,TRBD1,TRBV6-1,.,TGTGCCAGCACCCGGGACAGGTCCGGTGAAAAACTGTTTTTT,CASTRDRSGEKLFF
TRBJ1-1,.,TRBV2,once,TGTGCCAGCAGTGAAGCCTCAAACCCTTTAATGAACACTGAAGCTTTCTTT,CASSEASNPLMNTEAFF
TRBJ1-1,.,TRBV30,.,TGTGCCTGGAGTAATGGGATGGTAGCTTTCTTT,CAWSNGMVAFF
TRBJ2-3,.,TRBV4-3,.,TGCGCCAGCAGCCAAGATTGGCTCCGATTCGGTGGGTACGGTACAAGCACAGATACGCAGTATTTT,CASSQDWLRFGGYGTSTDTQYF
TRBJ1-1,.,TRBV6-1,.,TGTGCCAGCAGACCCCGGGGTGGCCTGGCTGAAGCTTTCTTT,CASRPRGGLAEAFF
TRBJ1-1,.,TRBV5-6,few,TGTGCCAGCAGCTCCCCCAAGACGTTGAACACTGAAGCTTTCTTT,CASSSPKTLNTEAFF
TRBJ1-2,.,TRBV6-1,few,TGTGCCAGCAGTGAAGGGGCAGGGGCCGATGGCTACACCTTC,CASSEGAGADGYTF
TRBJ2-3,TRBD2,TRBV27,.,TGTGCCTCGATGCGGGGGATCACAGATACGCAGTATTTT,CASMRGITDTQYF
TRBJ1-4,.,TRBV2,few,TGTGCCAGCAGTGAATGGTGGGGGAATGAAAAACTGTTTTTT,CASSEWWGNEKLFF
TRBJ1-2,.,TRBV29-1,few,TGCAGCGTTGTCACGGAAGGTGGCTACACCTTC,CSVVTEGGYTF
TRBJ2-1,.,TRBV30,.,TGTGCCTGGTGGGTCCGAGGAGCCCACAATGAGCAGTTCTTC,CAWWVRGAHNEQFF
TRBJ1-1,.,TRBV7-9,.,TGTGCCAGCAGCTCAGGGGAGACTGAAGCTTTCTTT,CASSSGETEAFF
TRBJ2-1,.,TRBV28,.,TGTGCCAGCAGTTTAGGGGCAGCGGCCGAAGATGAGCAGTTCTTC,CASSLGAAAEDEQFF
TRBJ2-3,.,TRBV28,.,TGTGCCAGCAGTCTTTTCCCCAGGACGGAGGGCACAGATACGCAGTATTTT,CASSLFPRTEGTDTQYF
TRBJ2-7,.,TRBV30,.,TGTGCCTGGAGTGGAGACAGGCAAGTGGACTACGAGCAGTACTTC,CAWSGDRQVDYEQYF
TRBJ1-2,.,TRBV5-6,.,TGTGCCAGCAGCCTCGGGGCCACCTATGGCTACACCTTC,CASSLGATYGYTF
TRBJ1-1,.,TRBV20-1,.,TGCAGTGCTAGAGATTACAGTGAAGCTTTCTTT,CSARDYSEAFF
TRBJ2-7,.,TRBV4-1,.,TGCGCCAGCAGCCAAGATCCAATTTTTTCGGGGTTTTTGCACGAGCAGTACTTC,CASSQDPIFSGFLHEQYF
TRBJ2-7,TRBD2,TRBV7-2,.,TGTGCCAGCAGCCTAGGACTAGCGGTAATCGAGCAGTACTTC,CASSLGLAVIEQYF
TRBJ2-1,TRBD2,TRBV6-1,.,TGTGCCAGCAGTGAGGTCATGACTAGCGGGAGCGCCAATGAGCAGTTCTTC,CASSEVMTSGSANEQFF
TRBJ2-1,.,TRBV20-1,.,TGCAGTGCTGAATACAATGAGCAGTTCTTC,CSAEYNEQFF
TRBJ2-1,.,TRBV7-9,.,TGTGCCAGCAGCTTAGAGTGGACGTCCTACAATGAGCAGTTCTTC,CASSLEWTSYNEQFF